Sequencing of this T cell receptor (beta chain) was carried out in a study of CD8 T cells in Susac syndrome. Study-wide context: Patients with Susac syndrome were therapy-naive, on corticosteroids, or on intravenous immunoglobulin alone at blood draw.

The RNA, roughly 0.5 to 1 ug, was put through reverse transcription using random hexamers. MiXCR was run by TCRdb on the immunoSEQ multiplex PCR reads, yielding one entry per CDR3 protein. The sample carries around 130,000 distinct CDR3 sequences, roughly 95% recorded once. The sample comprised CD4+ T cells from PBMCs. The TCR comes from a human donor with Susac syndrome.

The CDR3 nucleotides read TGCAGTGCTTATCGACATCTCGGGCAGCCCCAGCATTTT. Amino acid sequence: CSAYRHLGQPQHF. This chain connects TRBV20-1 to TRBJ1-5; D uncertain. Germline V gene sequence: CDR1 DFQATT, CDR2 SNEGSKA (reference sequence). This CDR3 spans 13 amino acids. Trimming pared 5 bases from V and 7 bases from J, leaving 15 bases between.